One and the same sample provided the 3 T cell receptor beta chains below, sequenced in a study of T cells in Graves' hyperthyroidism and ophthalmopathy. Amplified regions were TCR beta CDR3 sequences from RNA transcripts. HTBI primers were employed in a first-round RT-PCR of the TCR CDR3. TCRdb reprocessed the multiplex PCR reads with MiXCR, giving one entry per CDR3 protein. The sample carries under 250,000 distinct CDR3 sequences, more than 20% recorded once. The sample comprised blood. The receptor set was obtained from a woman aged 40 to 50 with Graves' ophthalmopathy.

In its sample, this clonotype was seen many times. The CDR3 DNA reads as TGTGCCAGCAGTTTGGTGACAGGGGCTGAAGCTTTCTTT. Translated: CASSLVTGAEAFF. This chain connects TRBV12-3 or TRBV12-4 to TRBJ1-1; 8 bases fit TRBD1. The CDR3 sequence is 13 residues long. V shed 3 bases and J 6 bases; nucleotides not matched to a gene: 3.

The genes are TRBV6-1 and TRBJ2-5; D possibly corresponds to TRBD2 (6 bases). V was shortened by 0 bases and J by 1 base, with 9 bases between the two germline ends. This CDR3 is 15 amino acids long. Looked up from germline, CDR1 is MNHNS and CDR2 is SASEGT. In nucleotides, the CDR3 is TGTGCCAGCAGTGAAGCTAGCGGAACCCAAGAGACCCAGTACTTC. Amino acids: CASSEASGTQETQYF.

This clonotype was observed at least ten times. This rearrangement joins TRBV30 to TRBJ1-5; D perhaps matches TRBD1 (6 bases). The CDR3 length is 14 residues. The germline V gene encodes CDR1 GTSNPN and CDR2 SVGIG (reference sequence). V was pared by 2 bases and J by 9 bases, with 17 bases between. For the CDR3, the DNA is TGTGCCTGGAGTAATCCTACAGGGCGGTGGCCCCAGCATTTT. It is translated as CAWSNPTGRWPQHF.